This section outlines one T cell receptor (beta chain) sequence together with its context. Its antigen is not known. This sample was taken from a study of T cell responses to AZD1222 COVID-19 vaccine. Pooled together were second doses at about 4 or about 12 weeks. The repertoire was sequenced with immunoSEQ multiplex PCR; TCRdb's copy has only in-frame clones and lacks some. The table records 75,000 to 85,000 clones, roughly 88% of them present only once. Broader study findings: Only six AZD1222 recipients tested seropositive at baseline. Clonal diversity may have been underestimated, and the donors were mostly white British, with more females than males. Rises in breadth and depth of Spike-specific TCRs came after two AZD1222 doses.

V lost 1 base and J lost 0, with 8 bases in between. Germline CDR1 and CDR2: SGHRS and YFSETQ. The CDR3 has 16 residues. Sequences were derived from peripheral blood, sampled 28 days after the second AZD1222 dose. The clonotype was recovered from an adult who received the AZD1222 COVID-19 vaccine. The chain is built from TRBV5-1 and TRBJ1-6; perhaps TRBD1 as D (5 bases). The CDR3 spells CASSLQGSSYNSPLHF. The CDR3 DNA is TGCGCCAGCAGCTTGCAGGGTAGCTCCTATAATTCACCCCTCCACTTT.